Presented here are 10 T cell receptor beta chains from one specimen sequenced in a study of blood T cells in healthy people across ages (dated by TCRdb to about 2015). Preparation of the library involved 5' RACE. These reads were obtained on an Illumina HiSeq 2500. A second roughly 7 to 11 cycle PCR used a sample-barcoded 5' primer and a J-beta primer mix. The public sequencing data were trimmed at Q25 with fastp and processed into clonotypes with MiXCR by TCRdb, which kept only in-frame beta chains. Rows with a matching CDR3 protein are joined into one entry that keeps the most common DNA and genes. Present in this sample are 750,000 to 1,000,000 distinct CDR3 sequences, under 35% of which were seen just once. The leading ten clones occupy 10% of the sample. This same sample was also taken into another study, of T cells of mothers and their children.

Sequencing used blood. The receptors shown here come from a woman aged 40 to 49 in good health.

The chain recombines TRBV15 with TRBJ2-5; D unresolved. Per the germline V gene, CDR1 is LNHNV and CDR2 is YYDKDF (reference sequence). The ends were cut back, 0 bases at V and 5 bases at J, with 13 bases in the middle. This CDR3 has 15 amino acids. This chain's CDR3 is CATSRDLVPRETQYF. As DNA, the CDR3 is TGTGCCACCAGCAGAGATCTGGTCCCGCGGGAGACCCAGTACTTC.

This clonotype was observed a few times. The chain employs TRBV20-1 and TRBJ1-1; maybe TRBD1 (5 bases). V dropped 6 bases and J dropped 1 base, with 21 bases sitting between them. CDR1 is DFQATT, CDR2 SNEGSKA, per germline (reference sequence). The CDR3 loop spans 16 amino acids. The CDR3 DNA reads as TGCAGTGCCCGCCGCCGGGTGTGGAGGGGGAACACTGAAGCTTTCTTT. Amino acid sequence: CSARRRVWRGNTEAFF.

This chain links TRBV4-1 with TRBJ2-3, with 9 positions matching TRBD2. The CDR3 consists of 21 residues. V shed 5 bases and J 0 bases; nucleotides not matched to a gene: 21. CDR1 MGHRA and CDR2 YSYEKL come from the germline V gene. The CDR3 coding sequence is TGCGCCAGCAGCTTGTTTTTGGTTAGCGGGAGTTATGAAACTAGCACAGATACGCAGTATTTT. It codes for CASSLFLVSGSYETSTDTQYF.

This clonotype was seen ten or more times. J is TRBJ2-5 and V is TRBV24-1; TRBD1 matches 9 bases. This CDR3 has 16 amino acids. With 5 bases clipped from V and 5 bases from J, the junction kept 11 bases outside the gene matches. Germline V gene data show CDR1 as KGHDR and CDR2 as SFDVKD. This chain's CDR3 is CATSALTGGEGETQYF. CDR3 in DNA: TGTGCCACCAGTGCCTTGACAGGGGGTGAAGGGGAGACCCAGTACTTC.

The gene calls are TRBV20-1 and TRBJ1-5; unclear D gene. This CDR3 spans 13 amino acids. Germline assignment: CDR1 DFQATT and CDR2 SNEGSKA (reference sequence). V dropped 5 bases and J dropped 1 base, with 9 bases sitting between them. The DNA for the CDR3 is TGCAGTGCTGTGACAACGAGCAATCAGCCCCAGCATTTT. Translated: CSAVTTSNQPQHF.

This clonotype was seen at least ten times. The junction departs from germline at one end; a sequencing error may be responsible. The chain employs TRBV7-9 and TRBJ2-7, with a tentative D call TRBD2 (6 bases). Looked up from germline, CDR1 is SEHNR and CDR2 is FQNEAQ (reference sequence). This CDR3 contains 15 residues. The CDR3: CASSPRPDGTYEQYF. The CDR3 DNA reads TGCGCCAGCAGCCCGAGACCCGATGGGACTTACGAGCAGTACTTC.

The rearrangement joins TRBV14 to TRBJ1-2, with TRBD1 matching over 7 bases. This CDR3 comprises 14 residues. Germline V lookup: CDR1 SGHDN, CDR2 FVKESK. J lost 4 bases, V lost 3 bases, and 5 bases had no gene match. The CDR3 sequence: CASSQTTGLYGYTF. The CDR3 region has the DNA TGTGCCAGCAGCCAGACGACAGGGCTCTATGGCTACACCTTC.

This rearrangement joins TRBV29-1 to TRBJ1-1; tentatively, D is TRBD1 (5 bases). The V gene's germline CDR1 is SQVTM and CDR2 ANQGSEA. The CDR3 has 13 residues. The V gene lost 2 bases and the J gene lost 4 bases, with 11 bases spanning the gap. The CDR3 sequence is CSVETGLSTEAFF. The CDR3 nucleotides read TGCAGCGTTGAAACAGGATTGAGCACTGAAGCTTTCTTT.

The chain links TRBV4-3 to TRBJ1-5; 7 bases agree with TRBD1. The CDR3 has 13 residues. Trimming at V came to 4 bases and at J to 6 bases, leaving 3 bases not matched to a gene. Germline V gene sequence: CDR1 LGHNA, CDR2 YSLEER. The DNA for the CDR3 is TGCGCCAGCAGCCTGTACAGGGGTCAGCCCCAGCATTTT. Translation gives CASSLYRGQPQHF.

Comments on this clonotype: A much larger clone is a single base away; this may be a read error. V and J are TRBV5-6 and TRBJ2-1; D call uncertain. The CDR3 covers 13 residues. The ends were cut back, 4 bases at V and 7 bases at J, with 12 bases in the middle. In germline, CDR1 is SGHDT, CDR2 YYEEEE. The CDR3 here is CASSRPGWNEQFF. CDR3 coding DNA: TGTGCCAGCAGCCGACCCGGGTGGAATGAGCAGTTCTTC.